The following is a T cell receptor (beta chain) sequence with its context. A second PCR of roughly 7 to 11 cycles used a sample-barcoded 5' primer and a J-beta primer mix. Researchers report that a template-switch adaptor with 12 random nucleotides tagged each cDNA molecule. Each of the samples gave a minimum of 2.5 million paired-end reads that contained CDR3. TCRdb itself ran the 5' RACE reads through MiXCR, one entry per CDR3 protein. The sample yields hundreds of thousands of distinct CDR3 sequences, roughly 44% seen once. The data are from a study of blood T cells in healthy people across ages. CDR1 is MNHEY, CDR2 SVGEGT, per germline. V was clipped by 6 bases and J by 3 bases, with 9 bases between them. This CDR3 has 12 amino acids.

The TCR originated in a man aged 60 to 69 in good health. V usage is TRBV6-2 or TRBV6-3 and J usage is TRBJ2-7; D unclear. The source material was blood. The CDR3 sequence is CASSPPHYEQYF. The CDR3, as DNA: TGTGCCAGCAGCCCTCCCCACTACGAGCAGTACTTC.